This entry lists 27 T cell receptor beta chains sequenced from one sample in a study of T-cell memory formation after mild COVID-19. TCRdb reprocessed the 5' RACE reads via MiXCR and lists one record per CDR3 protein. The repertoire holds fewer than 450,000 distinct CDR3 sequences, around 21% seen once, with 12% in the top ten. Sequencing used PBMCs or a T cell subset sorted from them (not recorded which). Receptors originate from an adult woman who had mild COVID-19 (a few samples of this study predate the infection). Cell type and time point are not known.

This clonotype was seen many times. This chain connects TRBV5-1 to TRBJ2-7, with D possibly matching TRBD1 (6 bases). The germline gives CDR1 SGHRS, CDR2 YFSETQ. The V gene lost 0 bases and the J gene lost 3 bases, with 16 bases spanning the gap. The CDR3 covers 16 residues. As DNA, the CDR3 is TGCGCCAGCAGCTTGGGGGGGACATCAGCACACTACGAGCAGTACTTC. Protein sequence: CASSLGGTSAHYEQYF.

The chain combines TRBV15 with TRBJ2-7; 10 nucleotides match TRBD1. J lost 3 bases, V lost 3 bases, and 5 bases had no gene match. CDR3 length: 15 residues. The germline CDR1 and CDR2 sequences are LNHNV and YYDKDF (reference sequence). CDR3 region: CATSRADRGGYEQYF. The CDR3 DNA reads as TGTGCCACCAGCAGGGCGGACAGGGGGGGCTACGAGCAGTACTTC.

The table lists this clonotype with a few counts. This chain links TRBV6-6 with TRBJ1-1; 8 bases line up with TRBD1. V shed 4 bases and J 1 base; nucleotides not matched to a gene: 2. This CDR3 has 14 residues. Germline V gene lookup returns CDR1 MNHNY and CDR2 SVGAGI (reference sequence). The CDR3: CASSSTGGNTEAFF. In DNA form, the CDR3 reads TGTGCCAGCAGTTCTACAGGGGGGAACACTGAAGCTTTCTTT.

This clonotype was detected only a few times. V gene TRBV6-4 combines with J gene TRBJ2-5; possibly TRBD2 for D (6 bases). This CDR3 spans 13 amino acids. Trimming took 2 bases from V and 7 from J, leaving 11 bases between them. Germline CDR1 MRHNA, CDR2 SNTAGT. The CDR3 region is CASSDTWGGTQYF. CDR3 nucleotide sequence: TGTGCCAGCAGTGACACCTGGGGAGGGACCCAGTACTTC.

The chain combines TRBV7-2 with TRBJ1-2; D uncertain. The CDR3 runs to 12 residues. The germline V gene encodes CDR1 SGHTA and CDR2 FQGNSA. Trimming pared 5 bases from V and 4 bases from J, leaving 8 bases between. The CDR3 sequence is CASSPGLYGYTF. The CDR3, as DNA: TGTGCCAGCAGCCCGGGCCTCTATGGCTACACCTTC. Filled out from reference TRBV7-2 and TRBJ1-2, the complete variable domain reads GAGVSQSPSNKVTEKGKDVELRCDPISGHTALYWYRQSLGQGLEFLIYFQGNSAPDKSGLPSDRFSAERTGGSVSTLTIQRTQQEDSAVYLCASSPGLYGYTFGSGTRLTVV.

The rearrangement links TRBV5-1 to TRBJ2-3, with 7 bases matching TRBD1. Germline assignment: CDR1 SGHRS and CDR2 YFSETQ. CDR3 size: 15 residues. The trim removed 9 bases at V and 6 bases at J, leaving 16 bases unmatched. CDR3 DNA: TGCGCCACCTCGAGACAGGGAGAACCTGAGGATACGCAGTATTTT. Translation gives CATSRQGEPEDTQYF.

This clonotype was seen only a few times. V and J are TRBV7-6 and TRBJ2-3, with a tentative D call TRBD2 (6 bases). CDR1 and CDR2 from the germline V gene are SGHVS and FNYEAQ. V lost 5 bases and J 5 bases, leaving 23 bases between the germline ends. The CDR3 sequence is 17 residues long. The CDR3 loop is CASSPTDGSLGGDTQYF. CDR3 DNA sequence: TGTGCCAGCAGCCCCACGGACGGGAGTCTAGGAGGAGATACGCAGTATTTT.

The table lists this clonotype with many counts. The CDR3 DNA sequence: TGTGCCTGGAGTCTCGGCTTCTACGAGCAGTACTTC. Translated, it gives CAWSLGFYEQYF. The chain links TRBV30 to TRBJ2-7; D unclear. The CDR3 is 12 amino acids. Germline V CDR1 and CDR2: GTSNPN, SVGIG (reference sequence). V dropped 2 bases and J dropped 3 bases, with 8 bases sitting between them.

This chain uses TRBV12-3 or TRBV12-4 with TRBJ2-7; TRBD2 aligns across 14 bases. The CDR3 has 15 amino acids. The V gene end was trimmed by 3 bases and the J gene end by 5 bases; junction bases not matched to a gene: 3. The CDR3, as DNA: TGTGCCAGCAGTTTCGCGGGACTAGCGGGAGACGAGCAGTACTTC. It encodes CASSFAGLAGDEQYF.

This clonotype was counted only a few times. The rearrangement joins TRBV5-1 to TRBJ2-3, with D possibly matching TRBD1 (6 bases). V lost 4 bases, J lost 6 bases, and 18 bases lay in between. Per the germline V gene, CDR1 is SGHRS and CDR2 is YFSETQ. The CDR3 sequence is 15 residues long. The CDR3 nucleotides are TGCGCCAGCAGCCCGATGGGAACAGGGCCTGATACGCAGTATTTT. Translation: CASSPMGTGPDTQYF.

This clonotype was seen more than once but under ten times. V and J are TRBV20-1 and TRBJ2-1; D possibly corresponds to TRBD2 (5 bases). The CDR3 consists of 14 residues. The V end lost 5 bases, the J end lost 1 base, and 12 bases lay between the germline ends. Germline CDR1 and CDR2: DFQATT and SNEGSKA (reference sequence). This CDR3 is CSARPWRSYNEQFF. The CDR3 nucleotides are TGCAGTGCTCGCCCCTGGAGGTCCTACAATGAGCAGTTCTTC.

V gene TRBV5-5 combines with J gene TRBJ1-1; a possible D gene is TRBD1 (5 bases). Looked up from germline, CDR1 is SGHKS and CDR2 is YYEKEE (reference sequence). Trimming stripped 4 bases from V and 7 bases from J, with 17 bases between. This CDR3 is 14 amino acids long. CDR3 sequence reads: CASSVDTTRGEAFF. For the CDR3, the DNA is TGTGCCAGCAGCGTGGACACCACTCGAGGTGAAGCTTTCTTT. Together with reference TRBV5-5 and TRBJ1-1, the CDR3 gives the full variable domain: DAGVTQSPTHLIKTRGQQVTLRCSPISGHKSVSWYQQVLGQGPQFIFQYYEKEERGRGNFPDRFSARQFPNYSSELNVNALLLGDSALYLCASSVDTTRGEAFFGQGTRLTVV.

The CDR3, as DNA: TGTGCCACTCAGGATTACCAAGAGACCCAGTACTTC. It specifies CATQDYQETQYF. J is TRBJ2-5 and V is TRBV24-1; no definite D call. The CDR3 has 12 amino acids. V lost 10 bases and J lost 0, with 8 bases in between. CDR1 and CDR2 from the germline V gene are KGHDR and SFDVKD.

This clonotype has just a few counts. The J gene is TRBJ1-2, the V gene TRBV15; TRBD1 matches 10 bases. CDR1 and CDR2 (germline): LNHNV, YYDKDF (reference sequence). With 0 bases clipped from V and 5 bases from J, the junction kept 6 bases outside the gene matches. The CDR3 contains 16 residues. CDR3 in amino acids: CATSRERQGARYGYTF. CDR3 sequence (DNA): TGTGCCACCAGCAGAGAGAGACAGGGGGCGCGTTATGGCTACACCTTC.

The chain couples TRBV4-3 to TRBJ2-3, with a tentative D call TRBD2 (6 bases). The V end was cut by 5 bases, the J end by 2 bases, with 11 bases between. The CDR3 is 14 amino acids. Per germline, CDR1 LGHNA and CDR2 YSLEER. CDR3 in amino acids: CASSYRLVTDTQYF. CDR3 coding DNA: TGCGCCAGCAGCTACAGACTAGTCACAGATACGCAGTATTTT.

This clonotype was observed a handful of times. The chain uses TRBV7-3 and TRBJ2-6, with 9 bases identical to TRBD1. This CDR3 comprises 18 residues. The V gene end was trimmed by 4 bases and the J gene end by 0 bases; junction bases not matched to a gene: 7. Germline V gene sequence: CDR1 SGHTA, CDR2 FQGTGA. The CDR3 here is CASSSATGGGSGANVLTF. The CDR3 DNA reads as TGTGCCAGCAGCTCCGCTACAGGGGGCGGCTCTGGGGCCAACGTCCTGACTTTC.

This chain joins TRBV6-2 or TRBV6-3 and TRBJ1-5; 11 nucleotides align to TRBD1. Germline V gene sequence: CDR1 MNHEY, CDR2 SVGEGT. The CDR3 totals 17 residues. Trimming took 5 bases from V and 5 from J; bases not matched to a gene: 11. CDR3 coding DNA: TGTGCCAGCAGTGGTCGACCGGGACAGGGGGTACATCAGCCCCAGCATTTT. Protein: CASSGRPGQGVHQPQHF.

This clonotype has only a few counts. This rearrangement joins TRBV7-6 to TRBJ2-1, with D uncertain. V was trimmed by 4 bases and J by 5 bases, leaving 9 bases between them. This CDR3 region has 13 residues. Germline CDR1 SGHVS, CDR2 FNYEAQ. Written as DNA, the CDR3 is TGTGCCAGCAGCTGGGCCGGCGACAATGAGCAGTTCTTC. It is translated as CASSWAGDNEQFF.

The rearrangement joins TRBV30 to TRBJ2-5, with a tentative D call TRBD2 (6 bases). The CDR3 length is 14 residues. The V gene lost 0 bases and the J gene lost 9 bases, with 17 bases spanning the gap. Germline CDR1 reads GTSNPN; CDR2 reads SVGIG (reference sequence). The DNA for the CDR3 is TGTGCCTGGAGTGTAGGCGGGCAGAGGAGGGCCCAGTACTTC. Translating it yields CAWSVGGQRRAQYF.

This clonotype was observed at least ten times. The V gene is TRBV5-1, the J gene TRBJ2-1, with D perhaps given as TRBD1 or TRBD2 (5 bases each). The V end was cut by 0 bases, the J end by 0 bases, with 10 bases between. This CDR3 has 16 residues. Germline-derived CDR1 and CDR2 are SGHRS and YFSETQ. The CDR3 bases are TGCGCCAGCAGCTTGGTATGGGGGAGCTCCTACAATGAGCAGTTCTTC. Protein sequence: CASSLVWGSSYNEQFF.

The rearrangement uses TRBV7-8 and TRBJ2-5; 8 nucleotides agree with TRBD2. Germline V lookup: CDR1 SGHVS, CDR2 FQNEAQ. The CDR3 is 15 residues long. V shed 5 bases, J shed 6 bases, and the junction held 11 bases outside the gene matches. CDR3 residues: CASSPGRVNTQTQYF. The DNA of the CDR3 is TGTGCCAGCAGCCCCGGGAGGGTCAATACGCAGACCCAGTACTTC.

This clonotype was counted many times. The chain couples TRBV15 to TRBJ2-5, with D possibly TRBD1 on 5 matching bases. Germline V gene sequence: CDR1 LNHNV, CDR2 YYDKDF (reference sequence). With 0 bases removed from V and 5 bases from J, the gap between germline ends came to 10 bases. The CDR3 consists of 14 residues. As DNA, the CDR3 is TGTGCCACCAGCAGAGATCAGGGTCGCGAGACCCAGTACTTC. It specifies CATSRDQGRETQYF.

This clonotype was counted only a few times. The V call is TRBV15, the J call TRBJ2-3; TRBD1 agrees at 11 bases. Germline CDR1 is LNHNV and CDR2 is YYDKDF (reference sequence). V shed 1 base, J shed 6 bases, and the junction held 3 bases outside the gene matches. The CDR3 length is 15 residues. The CDR3 here is CATSRGTGGSDTQYF. CDR3 DNA sequence: TGTGCCACCAGCAGAGGGACAGGGGGCAGTGATACGCAGTATTTT.

This clonotype was detected many times. This rearrangement joins TRBV9 to TRBJ2-1; 10 nucleotides line up with TRBD2. V was pared by 4 bases and J by 1 base, with 2 bases of the junction left unmatched. The CDR3 is 15 amino acids. Looked up from germline, CDR1 is SGDLS and CDR2 is YYNGEE. CDR3 coding DNA: TGTGCCAGCAGCCAGACTAGCGGGTCCTACAATGAGCAGTTCTTC. Translated, it gives CASSQTSGSYNEQFF.

Concerning this clonotype: This may arise from a read error, as a much more abundant clone is one base away. The gene calls are TRBV5-1 and TRBJ1-1; D gene unclear. The CDR3 totals 16 residues. Germline V gene data show CDR1 as SGHRS and CDR2 as YFSETQ. CDR3 residues: CASSLEQALTNTEAVF. The CDR3 DNA follows: TGCGCCAGCAGCTTGGAGCAGGCACTCACGAACACTGAAGCTGTCTTT.

This chain links TRBV7-9 with TRBJ2-3; TRBD2 aligns across 8 bases. Germline-derived CDR1 and CDR2 are SEHNR and FQNEAQ (reference sequence). CDR3 length: 16 amino acids. V shed 11 bases and J 1 base; nucleotides not matched to a gene: 14. Written as DNA, the CDR3 is TGTGCCTCCGGGAAAGCGGGGGAAACCGGCACAGATACGCAGTATTTT. Translated: CASGKAGETGTDTQYF.

A few counts support this clonotype. V gene TRBV12-3 or TRBV12-4 combines with J gene TRBJ2-1, with 10 bases matching TRBD2. Germline trimming cut 6 bases from V and 3 bases from J; bases unmatched to any gene: 8. This CDR3 is built from 16 residues. CDR3 in amino acids: CASRRGLALYYNEQFF. The CDR3 DNA is TGTGCCAGCAGACGGGGACTAGCGCTGTACTACAATGAGCAGTTCTTC.